Reported below is one T cell receptor beta chain. The entry originates in a study of blood T cell repertoires in COVID-19. Turning to the study itself: COVID-19 samples from acute and convalescent phases originated in the United States, Italy and Spain. Nucleic acid was either cDNA or gDNA, and it came from T cells, B-cell-depleted T cells, or PBMCs.

Germline CDR1 reads ENHRY; CDR2 reads SYGVKD. The junction had 7 bases not matched to a gene; V was cut back by 10 bases and J by 1 base. The CDR3 extends over 14 amino acids. TCRdb's table, derived via immunoSEQ multiplex PCR, lists solely in-frame clones and lacks some. In the table there are approximately 260,000 clones, more than 75% of which are singletons. Sequenced input: peripheral blood. This chain joins TRBV10-3 and TRBJ1-2; TRBD1 matches at 9 bases. The clonotype originates from an older woman with active or convalescent COVID-19. The CDR3 coding sequence is TGTGCCAGCAAACAGGGGGCGGGTAACTATGGCTACACCTTC. Its protein is CASKQGAGNYGYTF.